One sample yielded the 32 T cell receptor beta chains listed below, sequenced in a study of T cell changes during pregnancy in multiple sclerosis. This table comes from immunoSEQ multiplex PCR, and its TCRdb copy is limited to in-frame clones, with some not included. The repertoire consists of roughly 99,000 clones, with 92% occurring once and the leading ten covering roughly 2.3%. The material sequenced was peripheral blood, taken after pregnancy. The receptors here all came from a female donor in good health, enrolled as a control in a pregnancy study.

The chain couples TRBV5-4 to TRBJ2-4, with 8 positions matching TRBD2. The CDR3 has 16 amino acids. CDR1 is SGHNT and CDR2 is YYREEE in the germline V gene (reference sequence). V was pared by 4 bases and J by 4 bases, with 10 bases of the junction left unmatched. The CDR3 DNA is TGTGCCAGCAGCCGGGGGGGCTTGGAGGCAAAAAACATTCAGTACTTC. Its translation is CASSRGGLEAKNIQYF.

V is TRBV10-3 and J is TRBJ2-1, with 9 bases lining up with TRBD2. Trimming took 8 bases from V and 6 from J; bases not matched to a gene: 8. The length of the CDR3 is 14 residues. Per the germline V gene, CDR1 is ENHRY and CDR2 is SYGVKD. The chain's CDR3 is CAIGKREDANEQFF. CDR3 DNA: TGTGCCATCGGGAAGCGGGAGGACGCCAATGAGCAGTTCTTC.

V gene TRBV14 combines with J gene TRBJ2-2; D unclear. Germline CDR1 and CDR2: SGHDN and FVKESK. The CDR3 length is 17 residues. The V and J ends lost 1 base and 9 bases respectively, with 21 bases between them. As DNA, the CDR3 is TGTGCCAGCAGCCAAGGAGGCGGCCGGATGCAAACCTGGGAGCTGTTTTTT. Encoded protein: CASSQGGGRMQTWELFF.

The chain links TRBV6-6 to TRBJ2-6; no definite D call. Trimming left V 0 bases short and J 0 bases short, with 6 bases between. Germline CDR1 and CDR2: MNHNY and SVGAGI (reference sequence). The CDR3 has 16 amino acids. CDR3 in amino acids: CASSYSRSSGANVLTF. In DNA, the CDR3 is TGTGCCAGCAGTTACTCGAGGAGCTCTGGGGCCAACGTCCTGACTTTC.

The chain has TRBV7-9 and TRBJ2-4; a possible D gene is TRBD2 (5 bases). V dropped 3 bases and J dropped 0 bases, with 18 bases sitting between them. Germline values: CDR1 SEHNR, CDR2 FQNEAQ (reference sequence). The CDR3 has 18 amino acids. The CDR3 bases are TGTGCCAGCAGCTTGGCTAGCCCGCAAACCCTAGCCAAAAACATTCAGTACTTC. The encoded protein is CASSLASPQTLAKNIQYF. Drawing the rest from reference TRBV7-9 and TRBJ2-4, the complete variable domain is DTGVSQNPRHKITKRGQNVTFRCDPISEHNRLYWYRQTLGQGPEFLTYFQNEAQLEKSRLLSDRFSAERPKGSFSTLEIQRTEQGDSAMYLCASSLASPQTLAKNIQYFGAGTRLSVL.

This chain links TRBV7-2 with TRBJ2-3; 14 positions agree with TRBD2. CDR1 and CDR2 from the germline V gene are SGHTA and FQGNSA. The CDR3 has 16 residues. J lost 7 bases, V lost 5 bases, and 8 bases had no gene match. The chain's CDR3 is CASSPGGTSGGNTQYF. CDR3 nucleotides: TGTGCCAGCAGCCCGGGGGGGACTAGCGGGGGAAATACGCAGTATTTT.

The chain recombines TRBV6-1 with TRBJ1-2, with a tentative D call TRBD1 (6 bases). CDR1 and CDR2 from the germline V gene are MNHNS and SASEGT. The CDR3 has 15 residues. With 11 bases removed from V and 0 bases from J, the gap between germline ends came to 19 bases. CDR3 bases: TGTGCCGTACCCGGGGCAGGGGTCTCTAACTATGGCTACACCTTC. It yields the protein CAVPGAGVSNYGYTF.

V usage is TRBV4-1 and J usage is TRBJ2-7, with a weak D call TRBD1 (6 bases). Trimming pared 1 base from V and 6 bases from J, leaving 16 bases between. CDR3 size: 15 residues. The germline gives CDR1 MGHRA, CDR2 YSYEKL. CDR3 residues: CASSQGGRGSGEQYF. The CDR3 region has the DNA TGCGCCAGCAGCCAAGGGGGTAGGGGGTCAGGCGAGCAGTACTTC.

The CDR3 DNA follows: TGCAGTTACGGTCGGGGAGATACGCAGTATTTT. Translation gives CSYGRGDTQYF. The V gene is TRBV20-1, the J gene TRBJ2-3; a weak D match, TRBD2 (5 bases). Trimming cost V 8 bases and J 5 bases, with 11 bases left between them. The CDR3 sequence is 11 residues long. The germline gives CDR1 DFQATT, CDR2 SNEGSKA (reference sequence).

This chain uses TRBV28 with TRBJ1-5; D remains unclear. The germline gives CDR1 MDHEN, CDR2 SYDVKM. There are 11 residues in the CDR3. Trimming stripped 6 bases from V and 4 bases from J, with 4 bases between. CDR3 in amino acids: CASSRNQPQHF. The CDR3 bases are TGTGCCAGCAGCAGAAATCAGCCCCAGCATTTT.

This sequence joins TRBV15 and TRBJ1-1; possible D gene TRBD1, 5 bases. Germline CDR1 and CDR2: LNHNV and YYDKDF (reference sequence). V shed 0 bases and J shed 1 base, with 15 bases lying between them. The CDR3 is 17 residues long. The CDR3 loop is CATSRELGRGGNTEAFF. The CDR3 DNA follows: TGTGCCACCAGCAGAGAACTGGGACGGGGGGGGAACACTGAAGCTTTCTTT.

This clone is a singleton in its sample. This chain connects TRBV2 to TRBJ1-2; D is perhaps TRBD1 (5 bases). This CDR3 spans 14 amino acids. V lost 8 bases and J lost 1, with 14 bases in between. Germline CDR1 SNHLY, CDR2 FYNNEI. DNA of the CDR3: TGTGCCAGCGGGAACAGGCCATATAACTATGGCTACACCTTC. Its protein product is CASGNRPYNYGYTF.

The chain links TRBV6-4 to TRBJ2-1, with D perhaps TRBD1 (7 bases). The CDR3 totals 17 residues. The germline gives CDR1 MRHNA, CDR2 SNTAGT. Trimming left V 3 bases short and J 4 bases short, with 19 bases between. The CDR3 region is CASSEGSGGGDYNEQFF. DNA of the CDR3: TGTGCCAGCAGTGAAGGATCTGGAGGGGGCGATTACAATGAGCAGTTCTTC.

This sequence joins TRBV11-2 and TRBJ2-5, with D possibly matching TRBD2 (5 bases). The CDR3 is 13 amino acids. V was trimmed by 1 base and J by 7 bases, leaving 10 bases between them. Per the germline V gene, CDR1 is SGHAT and CDR2 is FQNNGV. CDR3 in amino acids: CASSLGGSGTQYF. Written as DNA, the CDR3 is TGTGCCAGCAGCTTAGGTGGGAGCGGGACCCAGTACTTC.

The chain uses TRBV6-1 and TRBJ1-3; weak D call: TRBD1 (5 bases). This CDR3 has 14 amino acids. V lost 2 bases and J lost 2, with 7 bases in between. CDR1 and CDR2 (germline): MNHNS, SASEGT. In nucleotides, the CDR3 is TGTGCCAGCAGTGAATTAGGGGCTGGAAACACCATATATTTT. Translated: CASSELGAGNTIYF.

This chain connects TRBV9 to TRBJ1-3, with unresolved D. V was pared by 2 bases and J by 2 bases, with 11 bases between. CDR1 and CDR2 (germline): SGDLS, YYNGEE. The CDR3 loop spans 15 amino acids. This chain's CDR3 is CASSVGLTAGNTIYF. CDR3 in DNA: TGTGCCAGCAGCGTTGGCCTCACCGCTGGAAACACCATATATTTT.

This clone showed up just a few times. The chain is built from TRBV25-1 and TRBJ1-1; 8 bases match TRBD1. J lost 4 bases, V lost 8 bases, and 6 bases had no gene match. Germline V gene data show CDR1 as MGHDK and CDR2 as SYGVNS. This CDR3 comprises 13 residues. CDR3 residues: CASVGQGITEAFF. The CDR3 DNA reads TGTGCCAGCGTCGGACAGGGAATCACTGAAGCTTTCTTT.

As regards this clone: An end of the junction differs from the germline gene, which may be a read error. This chain joins TRBV5-1 and TRBJ2-5; weak D call: TRBD1 (6 bases). Germline CDR1 is SGHRS and CDR2 is YFSETQ. CDR3 length equals 13 residues. CDR3 loop: CASNLGAQETQYF. The CDR3 DNA reads as TGCGCCAGCAACTTGGGGGCCCAAGAGACCCAGTACTTC.

The chain links TRBV6-5 to TRBJ1-2; D unresolved. Between the trimmed V and J ends, which lost 0 bases and 2 bases, there was a span of 13 bases. Germline V lookup: CDR1 MNHEY, CDR2 SVGAGI. The CDR3 sequence is 16 residues long. The CDR3 loop reads CASSYSSAGSNYGYTF. In nucleotides, the CDR3 is TGTGCCAGCAGTTACTCCTCGGCAGGTTCCAACTATGGCTACACCTTC.

This clone was detected once. The V call is TRBV11-1, the J call TRBJ1-5; TRBD1 is a possible D gene (5 bases). Trimming stripped 8 bases from V and 4 bases from J, with 12 bases between. CDR3 length: 13 residues. Germline CDR1 reads SGHAT; CDR2 reads FQDESV (reference sequence). The CDR3, as DNA: TGTGCCAGCCCGCTCAGGGATAATCAGCCCCAGCATTTT. It yields the protein CASPLRDNQPQHF.

This clone was recorded a few times. The rearrangement joins TRBV19 to TRBJ2-4, with 9 bases aligning to TRBD1. The CDR3 contains 14 residues. CDR1 LNHDA and CDR2 SQIVND come from the germline V gene (reference sequence). Trimming took 5 bases from V and 3 from J; bases not matched to a gene: 2. The CDR3 DNA reads as TGTGCCAGTAGTGACAGGGGGGGCAAAAACATTCAGTACTTC. Translating it yields CASSDRGGKNIQYF.

The rearrangement links TRBV11-3 to TRBJ2-2; TRBD1 agrees at 9 bases. The germline gives CDR1 SGHNT, CDR2 YENEEA. This CDR3 is 15 amino acids long. The V gene end was trimmed by 4 bases and the J gene end by 7 bases; junction bases not matched to a gene: 7. In nucleotides, the CDR3 is TGTGCCAGCAGCTCCCGGACAGGGGACGGCGGGGAGCTGTTTTTT. Translating it yields CASSSRTGDGGELFF.

The V call is TRBV6-6, the J call TRBJ2-7; TRBD2 might be the D (5 bases). Germline V gene sequence: CDR1 MNHNY, CDR2 SVGAGI (reference sequence). This CDR3 spans 14 amino acids. The ends were cut back, 3 bases at V and 6 bases at J, with 15 bases in the middle. DNA for the CDR3: TGTGCCAGCAGTTATAACGGACTCCTCACCGAGCAGTACTTC. Translating it yields CASSYNGLLTEQYF.

The chain recombines TRBV5-1 with TRBJ1-1, with unresolved D. V was pared by 0 bases and J by 7 bases, with 13 bases between. Germline assignment: CDR1 SGHRS and CDR2 YFSETQ. The CDR3 length is 14 residues. CDR3 protein: CASSLGGEPNEAFF. In nucleotides, the CDR3 is TGCGCCAGCAGCTTGGGTGGAGAACCCAATGAAGCTTTCTTT.

The chain is built from TRBV5-1 and TRBJ2-7; 8 nucleotides agree with TRBD2. CDR1 is SGHRS and CDR2 is YFSETQ in the germline V gene. V shed 6 bases and J 3 bases; nucleotides not matched to a gene: 8. The CDR3 is 14 residues long. CDR3 bases: TGCGCCAGCACCCCAACGGGGGGGAACTACGAGCAGTACTTC. Residues: CASTPTGGNYEQYF. The whole variable domain, filled in from reference TRBV5-1 and TRBJ2-7, reads KAGVTQTPRYLIKTRGQQVTLSCSPISGHRSVSWYQQTPGQGLQFLFEYFSETQRNKGNFPGRFSGRQFSNSRSEMNVSTLELGDSALYLCASTPTGGNYEQYFGPGTRLTVT.

This chain links TRBV7-9 with TRBJ1-3; 7 bases map to TRBD1. This CDR3 region has 16 residues. Looked up from germline, CDR1 is SEHNR and CDR2 is FQNEAQ (reference sequence). V was pared by 1 base and J by 1 base, with 4 bases of the junction left unmatched. The CDR3 DNA is TGTGCCAGCAGCTTAGTCAGGGGGAAATCTGGAAACACCATATATTTT. Its translation is CASSLVRGKSGNTIYF.

The chain has TRBV27 and TRBJ1-2, with 7 bases that match TRBD1. This CDR3 comprises 17 residues. Losses at the gene ends were 2 bases for V and 4 bases for J; bases not matched to a gene: 13. Germline V gene sequence: CDR1 MNHEY, CDR2 SMNVEV (reference sequence). The CDR3: CASSLVLPGQKSYGYTF. DNA of the CDR3: TGTGCCAGCAGTTTAGTCCTCCCGGGACAGAAGAGCTATGGCTACACCTTC.

V gene TRBV7-3 combines with J gene TRBJ1-6, with TRBD1 identical over 9 bases. V shed 5 bases and J 10 bases; nucleotides not matched to a gene: 3. The germline gives CDR1 SGHTA, CDR2 FQGTGA. This CDR3 spans 13 amino acids. The CDR3 bases are TGTGCCAGCAGCGCTACAGGGGGCTCACCCCTCCACTTT. This gives the protein CASSATGGSPLHF.

This clone has only one observation. V and J are TRBV6-4 and TRBJ1-5, with TRBD1 matching over 8 bases. Germline V gene data show CDR1 as MRHNA and CDR2 as SNTAGT. V was clipped by 2 bases and J by 4 bases; unmatched bases: 10. The CDR3 sequence is 17 residues long. In DNA, the CDR3 is TGTGCCAGCAGTGACGAGGTCCTGCAGGGGGCAAATCAGCCCCAGCATTTT. Its protein is CASSDEVLQGANQPQHF.

The chain employs TRBV29-1 and TRBJ2-7; tentatively, D is TRBD1 (5 bases). The ends were cut back, 3 bases at V and 3 bases at J, with 12 bases in the middle. CDR1 and CDR2 (germline): SQVTM, ANQGSEA. The CDR3 extends over 13 amino acids. The CDR3 DNA reads TGCAGCGTTGAGGACAACCGCGGCTACGAGCAGTACTTC. This gives the protein CSVEDNRGYEQYF.

This chain connects TRBV30 to TRBJ2-7, with 8 bases lining up with TRBD2. Per the germline V gene, CDR1 is GTSNPN and CDR2 is SVGIG (reference sequence). The CDR3 is 13 residues long. With V trimmed by 2 bases and J by 3 bases, 3 bases remained unmatched. CDR3 coding DNA: TGTGCCTGGAGTACCGGGACTAGCTACGAGCAGTACTTC. Translated, it gives CAWSTGTSYEQYF.

This chain connects TRBV27 to TRBJ2-2; the D gene is possibly TRBD1 (6 bases). The CDR3 is 18 amino acids. The V and J ends lost 2 bases and 0 bases respectively, with 16 bases between them. The germline V gene has CDR1 MNHEY and CDR2 SMNVEV (reference sequence). The CDR3 loop reads CASSLILPGQTNTGELFF. The CDR3, as DNA: TGTGCCAGCAGTTTAATACTACCGGGACAAACGAACACCGGGGAGCTGTTTTTT.